This T cell receptor (beta chain) was sequenced during a study of prognosis after radiotherapy for stage I lung cancer (dated by TCRdb to about 2021). Some background on the complete study: Between early 2018 and January 2019, more than 15 stage I NSCLC patients were enrolled in Nanjing, China. Roughly 14 patients had newly diagnosed primary stage I lung tumors, and several had oligometastatic NSCLC after surgical resection of the primary tumor. Every patient was regarded as medically inoperable, because of comorbidities in some 13 cases and refusal of surgery in about 7 cases. The cohort included more than 10 men and about 6 women, with a median age of approximately 74 years and a range of about 53 to 85 years. Approximately 13 patients had adenocarcinoma and several had squamous cell carcinoma as the tumor histology. Using image-guided IMRT or VMAT, SBRT was delivered in 3 to 5 fractions at a biologically effective dose of at least 100 Gy. In every patient, SBRT was given without any concurrent therapy. About 20% of the 19 patients developed distant metastases after SBRT, at a median of about seven months; the other 15 showed no significant progression. This study profiled peripheral blood TCR beta repertoires from stage I NSCLC patients before and after stereotactic body radiotherapy and linked the repertoires to distant failure. The study sequenced 38 blood samples from roughly 20 patients, one before and one after SBRT per patient. The investigation overall reported the following: TRBV and TRBJ usage frequencies reportedly differed by metastasis status, in two V genes at baseline and in some 10 V and two J genes after SBRT. All reported P values were unadjusted for multiple comparisons. Post-SBRT Shannon entropy and its change from baseline were lower in patients who developed distant metastases; baseline Shannon entropy was not associated with metastases. Tumor specificity of expanded TCR clones was not determined. Unique TCR clone counts fell after SBRT (median about 9,300 before versus roughly 6,900 after; Wilcoxon paired P=0.011). The small cohort and short follow-up limited the study, so independent validation of the findings is needed.

This clonotype was picked up many times. Its antigen remains unidentified. The sample holds no much larger clone one base away, and base qualities are not on file. CDR1 and CDR2 (MDHEN, SYDVKM) derive from the germline V gene. V is trimmed back by 5 bases and J by 5 bases, and the junction contains 7 bases that no gene match accounts for. Including cysteine and phenylalanine, the CDR3 has 15 amino acids. Only the CDR3 portion is preserved as DNA: 45 bases, with reading frame beginning at the first base. The TCR beta CDR3 region was amplified from genomic DNA by two rounds of multiplex PCR. The first PCR round used primers specific to each TRBV and TRBJ gene, and the primer sequences were filed in Chinese patent CN105087789A. The second PCR round used universal primers. The Roche High Pure PCR Template Preparation Kit was used to extract genomic DNA from frozen PBMCs. The libraries underwent paired-end sequencing with 151 bp reads on an Illumina HiSeq 3000. Per the source publication's procedure: Raw reads lacking the multiplex PCR primer sequences were removed with CutAdapt. PEAR was used to merge high-quality paired reads into contigs. By alignment to reference sequences, MiXCR assigned TRB V, D and J gene segments to each contig. CDR3 sequences were clustered by base quality and sequence similarity to remove sequencing errors. Shannon entropy, normalized by the natural log of the productive TCR sequence number, served as the measure of diversity. Clonality was computed as one minus the ratio of Shannon entropy to the natural log of the number of unique clonotypes. Using the Youden index from ROC curves, the researchers picked the repertoire-metric cut-offs for progression-free survival, and all analyses were carried out in R 3.5.3. Starting from the raw public reads, TCRdb applied fastp trimming at Q25, assembled clones with MiXCR and retained in-frame beta chains. Here each entry gathers all rows of one CDR3 protein and keeps the most common genes and DNA. It is TCRdb's table, rather than the study itself, that gives the V and J calls and clone size. This sample is represented by about 22,000 distinct CDR3 sequences; around 42% of them were singletons. The ten largest account for roughly three fifths of the sample.

All patients had node-negative disease on CT and PET/CT, and none had a history of other malignancies or prior chemotherapy or radiotherapy. At each of two time points, around 6 milliliters of peripheral venous blood were collected into EDTA tubes. PBMCs were isolated by Ficoll-Paque Plus density-gradient centrifugation. Right after collection, samples were placed at -80 degrees C and kept there until analysis. Sequenced here: PBMCs, sampled before or after stereotactic body radiation therapy (not recorded which). This receptor was taken from a donor aged 50 or older with non-small cell lung cancer. Recombination connected TRBV28 to TRBJ2-5, with TRBD2 identical over 11 junction bases. CDR3 loop: CASSLISGRAETQYF. The DNA sequence follows: TGTGCCAGCAGTCTGATTAGCGGGAGGGCGGAGACCCAGTACTTC.